This entry features one TCR beta chain sequence. The CDR3 totals 15 residues. Germline V gene lookup returns CDR1 LGHNA and CDR2 YNFKEQ. Losses at the gene ends were 2 bases for V and 0 bases for J; bases not matched to a gene: 2. The data originate from a study of OX40 agonist ivuxolimab in advanced cancers. TCRdb keeps only in-frame clones here, not all; method: immunoSEQ multiplex PCR. The table has about 30,000 clones, around 88% seen once. The rearrangement links TRBV4-2 to TRBJ2-7, with 9 bases matching TRBD1. This sample comprised CD4+ or CD8+ T cells sorted from blood, obtained in a trial of the OX40 agonist ivuxolimab. This sequence was found in an adult with an advanced solid tumor such as melanoma, head and neck, liver or kidney cancer. CDR3 sequence (DNA): TGTGCCAGCAGCCAAACAGGGGGCGCCTCCTACGAGCAGTACTTC. As protein: CASSQTGGASYEQYF.